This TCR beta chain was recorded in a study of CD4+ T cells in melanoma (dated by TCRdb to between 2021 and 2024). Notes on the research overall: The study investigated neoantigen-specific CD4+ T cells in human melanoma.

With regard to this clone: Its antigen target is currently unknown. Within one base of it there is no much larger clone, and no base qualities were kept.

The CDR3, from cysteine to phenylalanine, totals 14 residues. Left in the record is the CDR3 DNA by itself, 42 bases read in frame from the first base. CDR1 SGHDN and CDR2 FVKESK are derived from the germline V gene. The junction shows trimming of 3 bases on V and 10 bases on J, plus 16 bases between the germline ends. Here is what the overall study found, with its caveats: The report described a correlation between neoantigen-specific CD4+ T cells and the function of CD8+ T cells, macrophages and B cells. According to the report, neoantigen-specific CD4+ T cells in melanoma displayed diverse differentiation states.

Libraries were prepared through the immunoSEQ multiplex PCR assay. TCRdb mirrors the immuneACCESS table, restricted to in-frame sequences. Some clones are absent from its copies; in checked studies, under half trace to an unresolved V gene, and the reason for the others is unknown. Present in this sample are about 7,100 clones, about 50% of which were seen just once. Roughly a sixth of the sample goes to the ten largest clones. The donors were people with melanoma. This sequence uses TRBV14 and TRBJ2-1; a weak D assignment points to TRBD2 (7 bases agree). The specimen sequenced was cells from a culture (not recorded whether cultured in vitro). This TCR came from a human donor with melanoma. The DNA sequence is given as TGTGCCAGCAGCCAGGGGGGGCACGGGGCCGAGCAGTTCTTC. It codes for CASSQGGHGAEQFF.